Presented here are 30 T cell receptor beta chains from one specimen sequenced in a study of post-analysis software for immune sequencing data. Study conclusions and caveats: Four to six TRBV segments (TRBV5-6, TRBV5-1 and TRBV20-1 among them) occurred more frequently in patients than in controls.

Tagging with unique molecular identifiers was a feature of the TCR beta cDNA libraries. In TCRdb, the PCR reads were re-called with MiXCR into one record per CDR3 protein. This sample yields about 400,000 distinct CDR3 sequences, of which roughly 35% are seen a single time; roughly 13% belongs to the top ten. These receptors' targets are unknown. The source material was blood. Receptors originate from a girl aged 5-17 years with multiple sclerosis.

In its sample, this clonotype was seen many times. This chain uses TRBV7-9 with TRBJ2-7; TRBD1 agrees at 8 bases. The CDR3 loop spans 12 amino acids. With 6 bases clipped from V and 4 bases from J, the junction kept 2 bases outside the gene matches. Per germline, CDR1 SEHNR and CDR2 FQNEAQ (reference sequence). The CDR3: CASRRTGYEQYF. CDR3 in DNA: TGTGCCAGCAGGCGGACAGGGTACGAGCAGTACTTC.

J is TRBJ2-7 and V is TRBV9, with TRBD1 matching over 8 bases. V lost 0 bases, J lost 4 bases, and 6 bases stayed unmatched. The CDR3 extends over 15 amino acids. Germline V gene sequence: CDR1 SGDLS, CDR2 YYNGEE. For the CDR3, the DNA is TGTGCCAGCAGCGTAGGACAGGGGAATTTATACGAGCAGTACTTC. Its protein is CASSVGQGNLYEQYF.

For this clonotype: One end of the junction fails to match germline, which may point to a read error. The V gene is TRBV10-3, the J gene TRBJ1-6; 8 bases fit TRBD1. Looked up from germline, CDR1 is ENHRY and CDR2 is SYGVKD. This CDR3 comprises 17 residues. CDR3 sequence reads: CAISESTTGAYNSPPHF. The CDR3 bases are TGTGCCATCAGTGAGTCCACGACAGGGGCTTATAATTCACCCCCCCACTTT.

This clonotype was found a few times. This chain connects TRBV27 to TRBJ2-7, with no clear D. Germline V gene data show CDR1 as MNHEY and CDR2 as SMNVEV (reference sequence). This CDR3 has 16 amino acids. V shed 2 bases and J shed 3 bases, with 17 bases lying between them. The CDR3 DNA reads TGTGCCAGCAGTTTAGGTTGGGGAATTCAGAGCTACGAGCAGTACTTC. Its translation is CASSLGWGIQSYEQYF.

This clonotype has at least ten counts. The chain uses TRBV7-9 and TRBJ1-2; the match to TRBD1 covers 8 bases. Germline lookup yields CDR1 SEHNR and CDR2 FQNEAQ (reference sequence). Trimming cost V 6 bases and J 2 bases; bases outside gene matches: 8. The CDR3 has 15 amino acids. The CDR3 spells CASSSPGQGNYGYTF. The CDR3 nucleotides read TGTGCCAGCAGTTCCCCTGGACAGGGCAACTATGGCTACACCTTC.

This sequence joins TRBV6-2 or TRBV6-3 and TRBJ1-5; 10 bases agree with TRBD1. V gave up 2 bases and J gave up 4 bases; unmatched junction bases: 5. Germline V CDR1 and CDR2: MNHEY, SVGEGT. There are 16 residues in the CDR3. Written as DNA, the CDR3 is TGTGCCAGCAGTTACGGACAGGGGGAGTGGAATCAGCCCCAGCATTTT. Protein sequence: CASSYGQGEWNQPQHF.

This clonotype was counted ten times or more. The rearrangement links TRBV4-3 to TRBJ1-1, with TRBD1 as a possible D gene (5 bases). V lost 0 bases, J lost 5 bases, and 7 bases lay in between. The CDR3 is 13 amino acids. CDR1 and CDR2 (germline): LGHNA, YSLEER. The CDR3 region is CASSQDRGTEAFF. CDR3 bases: TGCGCCAGCAGCCAAGATCGGGGGACTGAAGCTTTCTTT.

This clonotype appeared a few times. The chain combines TRBV18 with TRBJ2-5; D unresolved. The V end lost 2 bases, the J end lost 7 bases, and 8 bases lay between the germline ends. The CDR3 runs to 12 residues. Germline V lookup: CDR1 KGHSH, CDR2 LQKENI. CDR3 amino acids: CASSPDDGTQYF. In DNA form, the CDR3 reads TGTGCCAGCTCACCAGATGATGGGACCCAGTACTTC.

There are a few counts of this clonotype. This chain links TRBV4-1 with TRBJ2-5; no firm D call. The V and J ends lost 1 base and 4 bases respectively, with 7 bases between them. Germline lookup yields CDR1 MGHRA and CDR2 YSYEKL. The CDR3 extends over 13 amino acids. CDR3 residues: CASSQVLPETQYF. CDR3 nucleotides: TGCGCCAGCAGCCAAGTCCTTCCAGAGACCCAGTACTTC.

The chain links TRBV4-1 to TRBJ2-1; TRBD2 matches at 10 bases. Looked up from germline, CDR1 is MGHRA and CDR2 is YSYEKL. The CDR3 spans 16 residues. The ends lost 0 bases at V and 3 bases at J; junction bases unmatched: 2. The CDR3 DNA reads as TGCGCCAGCAGCCAAGAGGGGACTAGCGACTACAATGAGCAGTTCTTC. Its translation: CASSQEGTSDYNEQFF.

This clonotype was observed a few times. The chain links TRBV7-9 to TRBJ1-1; D is possibly TRBD1 (5 bases). This CDR3 is built from 13 residues. Germline CDR1 reads SEHNR; CDR2 reads FQNEAQ (reference sequence). V lost 2 bases and J lost 5, with 9 bases in between. This CDR3 reads CASSLKQDTEAFF. The CDR3 DNA reads TGTGCCAGCAGCTTAAAACAGGATACTGAAGCTTTCTTT.

This clonotype has more than one count but fewer than ten. The chain employs TRBV5-6 and TRBJ1-1, with 8 bases that match TRBD1. This CDR3 spans 15 amino acids. From germline, CDR1 is SGHDT and CDR2 YYEEEE. V trimming: 4 bases; J trimming: 0 bases; junction bases outside the gene matches: 5. CDR3 residues: CASSTYRGMNTEAFF. The CDR3 coding sequence is TGTGCCAGCAGCACCTACAGGGGGATGAACACTGAAGCTTTCTTT.

The chain joins TRBV7-9 to TRBJ1-3; D is uncertain. V lost 1 base, J lost 8 bases, and 12 bases lay in between. This CDR3 comprises 14 residues. Germline V gene data show CDR1 as SEHNR and CDR2 as FQNEAQ (reference sequence). The CDR3 here is CASSLGPALDTIYF. In DNA, the CDR3 is TGTGCCAGCAGCTTAGGCCCGGCGCTCGACACCATATATTTT.

This clonotype came up a few times. The chain recombines TRBV12-3 or TRBV12-4 with TRBJ2-1, with 11 bases fitting TRBD1. V lost 8 bases and J lost 9; bases outside the gene matches: 9. The CDR3 has 14 amino acids. The CDR3 coding sequence is TGTGCCAGCCACGGGGACAGGGGGTATGGTGAGCAGTTCTTC. It translates to CASHGDRGYGEQFF.

This clonotype was counted many times. This sequence joins TRBV5-1 and TRBJ2-7, with 7 bases aligning to TRBD1. The CDR3 runs to 13 residues. The ends lost 2 bases at V and 3 bases at J; junction bases unmatched: 2. Germline V gene data show CDR1 as SGHRS and CDR2 as YFSETQ. CDR3 DNA sequence: TGCGCCAGCAGCTTTAACAGGGGCTACGAGCAGTACTTC. Translation gives CASSFNRGYEQYF.

The table lists this clonotype with a few counts. The chain employs TRBV12-3 or TRBV12-4 and TRBJ2-3; 7 bases line up with TRBD2. The CDR3 is made up of 18 amino acids. Trimming at V came to 1 base and at J to 0 bases, leaving 10 bases not matched to a gene. The CDR3 DNA sequence: TGTGCCAGCAGTTTAGGCTTAGCGGGCGGAGCTAGCACAGATACGCAGTATTTT. It yields the protein CASSLGLAGGASTDTQYF.

The chain recombines TRBV29-1 with TRBJ1-2; tentatively, D is TRBD1 (6 bases). Germline V CDR1 and CDR2: SQVTM, ANQGSEA. The CDR3 runs to 14 residues. Deletions cut 1 base from V and 5 bases from J, with 14 bases between. CDR3 amino acids: CSVEVRDTPYGYTF. The CDR3 DNA reads as TGCAGCGTTGAAGTCCGGGACACACCTTATGGCTACACCTTC.

The V and J genes are TRBV5-4 and TRBJ1-2, with D perhaps TRBD1 (6 bases). Deletions cut 5 bases from V and 1 base from J, with 12 bases between. CDR3 size: 14 residues. CDR1 SGHNT and CDR2 YYREEE come from the germline V gene (reference sequence). For the CDR3, the DNA is TGTGCCAGCAGTACAGGGAGGTTTAACTATGGCTACACCTTC. Residues: CASSTGRFNYGYTF.

The rearrangement uses TRBV7-9 and TRBJ2-3; weak D call: TRBD1 (6 bases). Germline CDR1 SEHNR, CDR2 FQNEAQ (reference sequence). The CDR3 has 14 amino acids. Between the trimmed V and J ends, which lost 2 bases and 4 bases, there was a span of 10 bases. For the CDR3, the DNA is TGTGCCAGCAGCTTATCTGGGGGCCCAGATACGCAGTATTTT. Its translation is CASSLSGGPDTQYF.

This chain joins TRBV23-1 and TRBJ1-1, with D perhaps TRBD1 (6 bases). TRBV23-1 qualifies as an ORF whose function is uncertain. The CDR3 is 17 amino acids. V lost 0 bases and J lost 5, with 19 bases in between. CDR3 sequence (DNA): TGCGCCAGCAGTCAATCGGTAACAGGGAATGGAGGAACTGAAGCTTTCTTT. Translating it yields CASSQSVTGNGGTEAFF.

The table lists this clonotype with many counts. The CDR3 DNA follows: TGCAGTGCTAGAGATACGGGGGGGGGCGGCAAAAACATTCAGTACTTC. Its translation is CSARDTGGGGKNIQYF. V gene TRBV20-1 combines with J gene TRBJ2-4; 8 nucleotides agree with TRBD2. Trimming at V came to 0 bases and at J to 3 bases, leaving 7 bases not matched to a gene. Germline CDR1 and CDR2: DFQATT and SNEGSKA (reference sequence). This CDR3 is built from 16 residues.

This clonotype was seen a single time. It is likely a read error, because the conserved phenylalanine at the end of the CDR3 is missing. The chain has TRBV28 and TRBJ2-3; 11 bases agree with TRBD2. The CDR3 consists of 20 residues. Trimming took 5 bases from V and 0 from J; bases not matched to a gene: 16. The germline V gene has CDR1 MDHEN and CDR2 SYDVKM. Written as DNA, the CDR3 is TGTGCCAGCAGTACCACAGGGCTAGCGGGGGGACACGCTAGCACAGATACGCAGTATGTT. It yields the protein CASSTTGLAGGHASTDTQYV.

This chain uses TRBV5-5 with TRBJ1-6, with 7 bases that match TRBD1. V trimming: 4 bases; J trimming: 8 bases; junction bases outside the gene matches: 12. Germline CDR1 and CDR2: SGHKS and YYEKEE (reference sequence). The CDR3 runs 16 residues. The CDR3 sequence: CASSADRVAPHSPLHF. In DNA form, the CDR3 reads TGTGCCAGCAGCGCCGACAGGGTGGCCCCCCATTCACCCCTCCACTTT.

Only a few counts were recorded for this clonotype. The V gene is TRBV13, the J gene TRBJ1-1; 8 bases line up with TRBD1. The V gene's germline CDR1 is PRHDT and CDR2 FYEKMQ (reference sequence). The CDR3 has 16 residues. The V and J ends lost 4 bases and 1 base, in that order; junction bases with no gene match: 8. The CDR3 reads CASSSDRALQNTEAFF. CDR3 coding DNA: TGTGCCAGCAGCTCGGACAGGGCCCTCCAGAACACTGAAGCTTTCTTT. Full variable domain (outside the CDR3, taken from reference TRBV13 and TRBJ1-1): AAGVIQSPRHLIKEKRETATLKCYPIPRHDTVYWYQQGPGQDPQFLISFYEKMQSDKGSIPDRFSAQQFSDYHSELNMSSLELGDSALYFCASSSDRALQNTEAFFGQGTRLTVV.

The chain employs TRBV4-1 and TRBJ2-1, with D unclear. Trimming took 1 base from V and 2 from J, leaving 9 bases between them. This CDR3 has 15 residues. Germline values: CDR1 MGHRA, CDR2 YSYEKL. DNA for the CDR3: TGCGCCAGCAGCCAAGCCCTTGGCCCCTACAATGAGCAGTTCTTC. Residues: CASSQALGPYNEQFF.

This chain links TRBV7-9 with TRBJ2-3, with D possibly TRBD2 on 5 matching bases. This CDR3 has 16 residues. Trimming pared 6 bases from V and 0 bases from J, leaving 16 bases between. Looked up from germline, CDR1 is SEHNR and CDR2 is FQNEAQ (reference sequence). The CDR3 reads CASSSLSRLSTDTQYF. CDR3 DNA sequence: TGTGCCAGCAGTTCATTGTCAAGACTAAGCACAGATACGCAGTATTTT.

The V call is TRBV20-1, the J call TRBJ2-3, with 13 positions matching TRBD2. Germline CDR1 is DFQATT and CDR2 is SNEGSKA (reference sequence). The CDR3 spans 14 residues. Unmatched junction bases numbered 3, after V lost 5 bases and J lost 4 bases. As DNA, the CDR3 is TGCAGTGCTTCACTAGCGGGGGGGGCAGATACGCAGTATTTT. Translated: CSASLAGGADTQYF.

This clonotype was picked up a small number of times. As DNA, the CDR3 is TGTGCCAGCAGCCCTCCCCGGGAACTCTCCCTCTCCTACGAGCAGTACTTC. This translates into CASSPPRELSLSYEQYF. This rearrangement joins TRBV7-9 to TRBJ2-7; D may be TRBD2 (5 bases). V lost 5 bases and J lost 0, with 20 bases in between. Germline values: CDR1 SEHNR, CDR2 FQNEAQ (reference sequence). The CDR3 is 17 residues long.

The genes are TRBV6-1 and TRBJ1-2; tentative D call: TRBD1 (5 bases). Trimming removed 11 bases at V and 8 bases at J, with 24 bases between. The CDR3 covers 14 residues. Germline V gene lookup returns CDR1 MNHNS and CDR2 SASEGT. The CDR3 spells CAGRFSGTTKGYTF. CDR3 nucleotides: TGTGCCGGCCGATTCTCCGGGACCACAAAGGGCTACACCTTC.

This clonotype has a count of ten or more. The chain uses TRBV14 and TRBJ2-7; D might be TRBD1 (7 bases). The V end lost 2 bases, the J end lost 4 bases, and 18 bases lay between the germline ends. CDR3 size: 16 residues. Per the germline V gene, CDR1 is SGHDN and CDR2 is FVKESK. This chain's CDR3 is CASSQTGGARGYEQYF. In DNA form, the CDR3 reads TGTGCCAGCAGCCAAACTGGCGGGGCCAGGGGGTACGAGCAGTACTTC.